This T cell receptor beta chain was identified in a study of blood T cell repertoires in COVID-19. Adults between roughly 18 and 89 years of age took part from about two dozen US areas. Symptom resolution, clearance, or two negative PCRs marked the recovered donors of Cohort 3. Sequenced by immunoSEQ multiplex PCR; TCRdb stores in-frame clones only, minus some. This repertoire shows about 190,000 clones, approximately 84% found once; its top ten account for more than 2.5%. Sequences were obtained from PBMCs or T cells enriched from blood (not recorded which). The origin of this receptor is a woman in her 30s who had recovered from COVID-19.

The CDR3 DNA follows: TGCGCCAGCAGTGGGCGGACTAGCGGGCCTCGACATTGGGACACCGGGGAGCTGTTTTTT. Its translation is CASSGRTSGPRHWDTGELFF. The chain links TRBV10-1 to TRBJ2-2, with 11 bases fitting TRBD2. This CDR3 has 20 amino acids. Trimming cost V 4 bases and J 3 bases; bases outside gene matches: 16. Germline-derived CDR1 and CDR2 are WNHNN and SYGVQD (reference sequence).